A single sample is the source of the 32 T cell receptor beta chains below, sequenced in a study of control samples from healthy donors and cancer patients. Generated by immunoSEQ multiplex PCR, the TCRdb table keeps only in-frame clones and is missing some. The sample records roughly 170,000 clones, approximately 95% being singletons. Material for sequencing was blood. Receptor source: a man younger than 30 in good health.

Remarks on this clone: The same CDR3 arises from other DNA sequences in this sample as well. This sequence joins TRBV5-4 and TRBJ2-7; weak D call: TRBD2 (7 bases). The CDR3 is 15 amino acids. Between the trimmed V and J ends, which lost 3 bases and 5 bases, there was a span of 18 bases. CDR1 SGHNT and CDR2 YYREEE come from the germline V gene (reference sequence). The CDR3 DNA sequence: TGTGCCAGCAGCTCGGCTGGGGGGGGGCCAGACGAGCAGTACTTC. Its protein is CASSSAGGGPDEQYF. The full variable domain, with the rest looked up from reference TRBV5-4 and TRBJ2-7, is ETGVTQSPTHLIKTRGQQVTLRCSSQSGHNTVSWYQQALGQGPQFIFQYYREEENGRGNFPPRFSGLQFPNYSSELNVNALELDDSALYLCASSSAGGGPDEQYFGPGTRLTVT.

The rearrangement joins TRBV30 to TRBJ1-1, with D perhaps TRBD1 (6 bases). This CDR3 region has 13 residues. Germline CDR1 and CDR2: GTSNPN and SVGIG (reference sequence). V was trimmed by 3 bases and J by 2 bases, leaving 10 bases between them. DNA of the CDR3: TGTGCCTGGAGCCCACAGGGAAACACTGAAGCTTTCTTT. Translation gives CAWSPQGNTEAFF. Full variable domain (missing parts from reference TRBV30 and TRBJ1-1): SQTIHQWPATLVQPVGSPLSLECTVEGTSNPNLYWYRQAAGRGLQLLFYSVGIGQISSEVPQNLSASRPQDRQFILSSKKLLLSDSGFYLCAWSPQGNTEAFFGQGTRLTVV.

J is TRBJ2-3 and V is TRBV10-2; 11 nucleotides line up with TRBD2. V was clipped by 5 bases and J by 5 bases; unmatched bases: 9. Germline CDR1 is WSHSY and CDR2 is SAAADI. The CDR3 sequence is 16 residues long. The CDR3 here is CASSQFSGGAIDTQYF. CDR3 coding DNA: TGCGCCAGCAGTCAATTTAGCGGGGGGGCAATAGATACGCAGTATTTT.

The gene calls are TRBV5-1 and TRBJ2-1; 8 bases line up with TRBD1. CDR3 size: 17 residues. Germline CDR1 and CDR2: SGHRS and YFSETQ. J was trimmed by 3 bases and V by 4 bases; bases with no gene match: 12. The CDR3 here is CASSTTTGGKVYNEQFF. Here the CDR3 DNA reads TGCGCCAGCAGCACCACCACAGGGGGAAAAGTCTACAATGAGCAGTTCTTC.

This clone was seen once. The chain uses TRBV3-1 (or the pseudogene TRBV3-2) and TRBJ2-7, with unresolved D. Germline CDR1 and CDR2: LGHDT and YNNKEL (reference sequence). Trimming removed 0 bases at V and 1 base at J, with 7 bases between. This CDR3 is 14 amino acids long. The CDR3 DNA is TGTGCCAGCAGCCAAGATGTCCGGTCCTACGAGCAGTACTTC. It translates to CASSQDVRSYEQYF.

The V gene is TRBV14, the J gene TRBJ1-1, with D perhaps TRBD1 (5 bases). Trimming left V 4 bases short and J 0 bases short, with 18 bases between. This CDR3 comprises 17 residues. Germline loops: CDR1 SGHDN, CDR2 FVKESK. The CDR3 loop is CASSLRGLRTMNTEAFF. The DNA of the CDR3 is TGTGCCAGCAGCCTGCGGGGCCTTCGGACTATGAACACTGAAGCTTTCTTT.

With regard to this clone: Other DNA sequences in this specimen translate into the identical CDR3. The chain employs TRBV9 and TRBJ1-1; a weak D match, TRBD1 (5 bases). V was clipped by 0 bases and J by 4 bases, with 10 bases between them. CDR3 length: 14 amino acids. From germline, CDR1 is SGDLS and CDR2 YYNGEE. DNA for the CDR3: TGTGCCAGCAGCGTAGGCGGGGGGTCCACTGAAGCTTTCTTT. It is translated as CASSVGGGSTEAFF.

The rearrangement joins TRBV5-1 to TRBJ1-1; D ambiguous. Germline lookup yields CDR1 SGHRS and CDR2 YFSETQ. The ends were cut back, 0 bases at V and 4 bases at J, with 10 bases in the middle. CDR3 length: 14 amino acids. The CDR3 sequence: CASSLAGDVTEAFF. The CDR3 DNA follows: TGCGCCAGCAGCTTGGCGGGAGACGTCACTGAAGCTTTCTTT.

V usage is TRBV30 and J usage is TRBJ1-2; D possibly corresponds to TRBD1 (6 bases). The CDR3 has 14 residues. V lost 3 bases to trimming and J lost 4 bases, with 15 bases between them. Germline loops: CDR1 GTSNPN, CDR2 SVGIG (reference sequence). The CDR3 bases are TGTGCCTGGAGCCTTAGGGGGGAAATCTATGGCTACACCTTC. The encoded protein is CAWSLRGEIYGYTF. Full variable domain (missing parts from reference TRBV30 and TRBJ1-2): SQTIHQWPATLVQPVGSPLSLECTVEGTSNPNLYWYRQAAGRGLQLLFYSVGIGQISSEVPQNLSASRPQDRQFILSSKKLLLSDSGFYLCAWSLRGEIYGYTFGSGTRLTVV.

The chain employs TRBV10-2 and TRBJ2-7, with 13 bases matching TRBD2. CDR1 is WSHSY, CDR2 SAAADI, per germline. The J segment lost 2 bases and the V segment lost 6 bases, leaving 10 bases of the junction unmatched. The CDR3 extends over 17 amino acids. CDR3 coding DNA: TGCGCCAGCAGCCTAGGACTAGCGGGGGTGAATCCCTACGAGCAGTACTTC. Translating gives CASSLGLAGVNPYEQYF.

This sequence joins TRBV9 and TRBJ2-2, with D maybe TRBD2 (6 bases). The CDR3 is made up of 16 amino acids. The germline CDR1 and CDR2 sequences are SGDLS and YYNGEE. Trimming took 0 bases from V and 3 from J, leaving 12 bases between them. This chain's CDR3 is CASSVADGRDTGELFF. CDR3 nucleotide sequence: TGTGCCAGCAGCGTAGCAGACGGGAGAGACACCGGGGAGCTGTTTTTT.

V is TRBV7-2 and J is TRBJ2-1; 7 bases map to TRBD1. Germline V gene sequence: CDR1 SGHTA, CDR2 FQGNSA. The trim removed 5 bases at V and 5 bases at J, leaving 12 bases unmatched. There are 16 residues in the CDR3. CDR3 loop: CASSQRPRTGHNEQFF. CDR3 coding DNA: TGTGCCAGCAGCCAAAGACCCAGGACAGGCCACAATGAGCAGTTCTTC.

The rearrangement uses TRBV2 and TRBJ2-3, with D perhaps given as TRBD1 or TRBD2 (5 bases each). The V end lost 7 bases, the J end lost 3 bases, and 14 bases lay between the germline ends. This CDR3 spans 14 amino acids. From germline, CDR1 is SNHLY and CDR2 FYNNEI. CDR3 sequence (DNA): TGTGCCAGCATCCCCGGGGCTAAGACAGATACGCAGTATTTT. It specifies CASIPGAKTDTQYF.

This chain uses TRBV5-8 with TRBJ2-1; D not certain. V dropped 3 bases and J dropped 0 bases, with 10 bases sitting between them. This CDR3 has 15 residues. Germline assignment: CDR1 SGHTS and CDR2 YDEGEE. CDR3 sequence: CASSSGRSSYNEQFF. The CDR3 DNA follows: TGTGCCAGCAGCTCCGGACGGAGCTCCTACAATGAGCAGTTCTTC.

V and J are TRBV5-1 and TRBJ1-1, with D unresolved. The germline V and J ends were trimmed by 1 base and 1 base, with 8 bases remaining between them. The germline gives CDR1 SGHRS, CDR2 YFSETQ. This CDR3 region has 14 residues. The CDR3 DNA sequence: TGCGCCAGCAGCTTGTTAACAGCGAACACTGAAGCTTTCTTT. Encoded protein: CASSLLTANTEAFF.

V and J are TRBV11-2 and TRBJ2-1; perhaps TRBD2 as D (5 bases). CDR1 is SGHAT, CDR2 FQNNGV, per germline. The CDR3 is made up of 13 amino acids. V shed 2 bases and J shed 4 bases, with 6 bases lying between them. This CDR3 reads CASSLTGYNEQFF. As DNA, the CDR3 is TGTGCCAGCAGCTTAACGGGGTACAATGAGCAGTTCTTC. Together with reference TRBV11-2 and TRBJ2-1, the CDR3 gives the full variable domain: EAGVAQSPRYKIIEKRQSVAFWCNPISGHATLYWYQQILGQGPKLLIQFQNNGVVDDSQLPKDRFSAERLKGVDSTLKIQPAKLEDSAVYLCASSLTGYNEQFFGPGTRLTVL.

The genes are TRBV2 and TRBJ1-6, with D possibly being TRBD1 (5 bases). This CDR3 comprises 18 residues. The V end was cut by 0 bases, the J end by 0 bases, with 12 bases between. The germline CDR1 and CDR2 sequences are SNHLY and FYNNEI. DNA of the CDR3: TGTGCCAGCAGTGAAGCCCCCCAGGGCGGCTCCTATAATTCACCCCTCCACTTT. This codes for CASSEAPQGGSYNSPLHF.

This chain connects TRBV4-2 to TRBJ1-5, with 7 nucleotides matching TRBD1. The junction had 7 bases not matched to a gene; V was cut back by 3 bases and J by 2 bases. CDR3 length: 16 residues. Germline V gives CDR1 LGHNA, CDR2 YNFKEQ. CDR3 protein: CASSQANGQGNQPQHF. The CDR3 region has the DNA TGTGCCAGCAGCCAGGCGAACGGACAGGGCAATCAGCCCCAGCATTTT.

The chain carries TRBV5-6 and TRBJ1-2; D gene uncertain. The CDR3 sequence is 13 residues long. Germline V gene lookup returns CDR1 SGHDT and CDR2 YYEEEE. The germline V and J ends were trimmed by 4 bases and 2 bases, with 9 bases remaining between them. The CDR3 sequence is CASSTEVNYGYTF. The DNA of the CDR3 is TGTGCCAGCAGCACCGAGGTAAACTATGGCTACACCTTC.

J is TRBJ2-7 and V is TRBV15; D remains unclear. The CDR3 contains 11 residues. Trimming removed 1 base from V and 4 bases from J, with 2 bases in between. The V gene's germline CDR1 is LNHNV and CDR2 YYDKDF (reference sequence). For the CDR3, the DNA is TGTGCCACCAGCAGAGGATACGAGCAGTACTTC. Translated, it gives CATSRGYEQYF.

CDR3 sequence (DNA): TGTGCCAGCAGCGCGAGAAGGGACGCCTTAGAAGAGACCCAGTACTTC. Its protein is CASSARRDALEETQYF. The J gene is TRBJ2-5, the V gene TRBV9; D tentatively fits TRBD1 or TRBD2 (5 bases each). CDR1 and CDR2 from the germline V gene are SGDLS and YYNGEE. Deletions cut 3 bases from V and 3 bases from J, with 18 bases between. This CDR3 has 16 amino acids.

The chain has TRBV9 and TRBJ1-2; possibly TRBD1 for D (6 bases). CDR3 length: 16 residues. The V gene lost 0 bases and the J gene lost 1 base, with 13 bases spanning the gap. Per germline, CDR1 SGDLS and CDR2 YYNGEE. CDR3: CASSVASYRDNYGYTF. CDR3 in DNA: TGTGCCAGCAGCGTAGCCTCATACAGGGATAACTATGGCTACACCTTC. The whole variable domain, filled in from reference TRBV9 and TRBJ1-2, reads DSGVTQTPKHLITATGQRVTLRCSPRSGDLSVYWYQQSLDQGLQFLIQYYNGEERAKGNILERFSAQQFPDLHSELNLSSLELGDSALYFCASSVASYRDNYGYTFGSGTRLTVV.

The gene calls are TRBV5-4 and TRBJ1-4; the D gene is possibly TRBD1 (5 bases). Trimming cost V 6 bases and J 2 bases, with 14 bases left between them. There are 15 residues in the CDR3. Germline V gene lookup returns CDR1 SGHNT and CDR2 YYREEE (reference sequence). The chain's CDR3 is CASTLAGETNEKLFF. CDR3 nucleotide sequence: TGTGCCAGCACCCTAGCGGGGGAGACTAATGAAAAACTGTTTTTT.

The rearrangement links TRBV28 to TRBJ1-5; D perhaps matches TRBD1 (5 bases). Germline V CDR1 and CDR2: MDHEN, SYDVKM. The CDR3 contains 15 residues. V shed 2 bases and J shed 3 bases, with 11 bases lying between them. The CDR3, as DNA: TGTGCCAGCAGTTTACAGGCAGGGAACAATCAGCCCCAGCATTTT. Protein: CASSLQAGNNQPQHF.

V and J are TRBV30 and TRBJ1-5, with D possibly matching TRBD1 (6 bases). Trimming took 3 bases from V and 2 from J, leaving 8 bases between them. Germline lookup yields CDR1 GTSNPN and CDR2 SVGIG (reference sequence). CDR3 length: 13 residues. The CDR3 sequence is CAWRSGGNQPQHF. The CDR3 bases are TGTGCCTGGAGGTCAGGGGGCAATCAGCCCCAGCATTTT.

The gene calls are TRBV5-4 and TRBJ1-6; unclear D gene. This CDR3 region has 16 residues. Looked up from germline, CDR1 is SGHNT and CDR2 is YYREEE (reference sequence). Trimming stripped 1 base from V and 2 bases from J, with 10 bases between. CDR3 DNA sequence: TGTGCCAGCAGCTTGCAGGATGGGACCTATAATTCACCCCTCCACTTT. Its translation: CASSLQDGTYNSPLHF.

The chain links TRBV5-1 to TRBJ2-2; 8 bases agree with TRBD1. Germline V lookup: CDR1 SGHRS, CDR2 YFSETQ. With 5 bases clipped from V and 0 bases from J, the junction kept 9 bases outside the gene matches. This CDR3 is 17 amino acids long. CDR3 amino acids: CASRGEAGGPNTGELFF. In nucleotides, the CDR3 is TGCGCCAGCAGGGGAGAGGCAGGGGGCCCGAACACCGGGGAGCTGTTTTTT.

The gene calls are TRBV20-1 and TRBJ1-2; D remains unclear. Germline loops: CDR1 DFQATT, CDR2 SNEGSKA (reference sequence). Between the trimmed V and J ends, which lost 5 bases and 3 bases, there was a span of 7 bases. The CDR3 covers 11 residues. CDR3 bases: TGCAGTGCTCCCCGGGACTATGGCTACACCTTC. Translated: CSAPRDYGYTF.

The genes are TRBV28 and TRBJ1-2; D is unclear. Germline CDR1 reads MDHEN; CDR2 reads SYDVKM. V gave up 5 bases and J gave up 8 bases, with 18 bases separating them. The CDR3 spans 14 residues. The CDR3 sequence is CASSTRGSALGYTF. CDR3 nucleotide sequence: TGTGCCAGCAGTACCCGCGGGAGCGCCTTGGGCTACACCTTC.

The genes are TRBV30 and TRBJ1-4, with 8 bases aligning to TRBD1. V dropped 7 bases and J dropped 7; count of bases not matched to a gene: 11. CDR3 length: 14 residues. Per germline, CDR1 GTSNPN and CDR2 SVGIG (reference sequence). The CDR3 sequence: CALKQGVGAEKLFF. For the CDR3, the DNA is TGTGCCTTAAAACAGGGGGTCGGCGCTGAAAAACTGTTTTTT.

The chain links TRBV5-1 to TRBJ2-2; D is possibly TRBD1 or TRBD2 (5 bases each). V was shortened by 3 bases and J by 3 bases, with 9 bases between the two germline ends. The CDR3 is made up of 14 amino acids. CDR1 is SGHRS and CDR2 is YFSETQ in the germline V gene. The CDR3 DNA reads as TGCGCCAGCAGCTCCCAGGGAGACACCGGGGAGCTGTTTTTT. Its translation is CASSSQGDTGELFF.

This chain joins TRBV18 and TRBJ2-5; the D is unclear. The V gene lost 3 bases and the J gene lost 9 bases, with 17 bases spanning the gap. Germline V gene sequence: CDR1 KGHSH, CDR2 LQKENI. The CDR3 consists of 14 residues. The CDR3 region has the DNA TGTGCCAGCTCACCCCAACGGGCAGACAAGGCCCAGTACTTC. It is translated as CASSPQRADKAQYF. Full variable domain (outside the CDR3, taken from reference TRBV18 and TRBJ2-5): NAGVMQNPRHLVRRRGQEARLRCSPMKGHSHVYWYRQLPEEGLKFMVYLQKENIIDESGMPKERFSAEFPKEGPSILRIQQVVRGDSAAYFCASSPQRADKAQYFGPGTRLLVL.